The clone carrying this TCR beta chain was counted only a few times. These data come from a study of blood T cell repertoires in COVID-19. Study in general: PBMCs, B-cell-depleted T cells, or T cells were the source of the cDNA or gDNA that made up the material.

Enrollees, about 18 to 95 years old, lived in 25 or so US areas. No more than 2 weeks before study entry, exposed participants had met a case of COVID-19. Assay used: immunoSEQ multiplex PCR; TCRdb lists only in-frame clones, some missing. The table records approximately 400,000 clones, approximately 90% of them present only once. This clonotype was obtained from a woman between 40 and 50 years old who had been exposed to COVID-19. Material: PBMCs or T cells enriched from blood (not recorded which).

The CDR3 region is CASRPYSGSADTQYF. The CDR3, as DNA: TGTGCCAGCAGGCCTTATAGCGGGAGTGCAGATACGCAGTATTTT. The chain has TRBV27 and TRBJ2-3; 9 bases align to TRBD2. Germline V lookup: CDR1 MNHEY, CDR2 SMNVEV (reference sequence). Trimming cost V 6 bases and J 4 bases; bases outside gene matches: 8. The CDR3 runs to 15 residues.